This entry lists 22 T cell receptor beta chains sequenced from one sample in a study of T cells in Graves' hyperthyroidism and ophthalmopathy. RNA transcripts yielded amplified TCR beta CDR3 regions. HTBI primers were used for first-round RT-PCR of the TCR CDR3. TCRdb independently ran MiXCR on the multiplex PCR reads; one entry per CDR3 protein. This sample has around 450,000 distinct CDR3 sequences, with approximately 14% found just once. The sequencing sample was made of blood. These receptors were collected from a woman aged 18-29 years with Graves' hyperthyroidism.

This clonotype was counted between two and nine times. This chain joins TRBV18 and TRBJ2-5; the D gene is possibly TRBD1 (6 bases). Trimming stripped 3 bases from V and 3 bases from J, with 8 bases between. The CDR3 runs to 13 residues. CDR1 and CDR2 (germline): KGHSH, LQKENI. The CDR3 DNA sequence: TGTGCCAGCTCACCGGGGACAAAAGAGACCCAGTACTTC. Its translation: CASSPGTKETQYF.

Regarding this clonotype: Here the CDR3 omits its conserved ending phenylalanine or tryptophan, so a read error is the likely source. The chain links TRBV5-1 to TRBJ2-1; D remains unclear. From germline, CDR1 is SGHRS and CDR2 YFSETQ. The CDR3 totals 14 residues. Trimming took 2 bases from V and 0 from J, leaving 6 bases between them. The CDR3 nucleotides read TGCGCCAGCAGCTTAGAGAGCTCCTACAATGAGCAGTTCTCC. Translating it yields CASSLESSYNEQFS.

This chain connects TRBV3-1 to TRBJ1-5, with D possibly matching TRBD1 (5 bases). Germline-derived CDR1 and CDR2 are LGHDT and YNNKEL (reference sequence). V was pared by 4 bases and J by 4 bases, with 14 bases between. The CDR3 runs to 15 residues. The CDR3 nucleotides read TGTGCCAGCAGCCTATCGGGACGGCAAAATCAGCCCCAGCATTTT. Amino acid sequence: CASSLSGRQNQPQHF.

This clonotype was counted at least ten times. V gene TRBV29-1 combines with J gene TRBJ1-2; D remains ambiguous. The CDR3 covers 14 residues. Trimming stripped 6 bases from V and 3 bases from J, with 17 bases between. The germline CDR1 and CDR2 sequences are SQVTM and ANQGSEA. The CDR3: CSVESLGRDYGYTF. CDR3 in DNA: TGCAGCGTAGAGAGCCTGGGTAGGGACTATGGCTACACCTTC.

Notes on this clonotype: This may come from a read error, since a much larger clone is one base off. The J gene is TRBJ1-2, the V gene TRBV2; possibly TRBD1 for D (5 bases). CDR3 length equals 13 residues. The germline gives CDR1 SNHLY, CDR2 FYNNEI. CDR3 sequence (DNA): TGTGTCAGCTCCAGGGAGAACAGCTATGGCTACACCTTC. It codes for CVSSRENSYGYTF.

This clonotype was seen a handful of times. A much larger clone differs from this one at a single base, so this may be a read error. The chain carries TRBV11-2 and TRBJ1-1, with D maybe TRBD1 (6 bases). There are 16 residues in the CDR3. From germline, CDR1 is SGHAT and CDR2 FQNNGV. CDR3 in amino acids: CVSSFGNRGLYTEAFF. The CDR3 DNA sequence: TGTGTCAGCAGCTTTGGTAACCGGGGGCTGTACACTGAAGCTTTCTTT.

Ten or more counts support this clonotype. V is TRBV30 and J is TRBJ1-1, with D hard to call. This CDR3 has 13 residues. The V and J ends lost 4 bases and 1 base respectively, with 10 bases between them. The germline CDR1 and CDR2 sequences are GTSNPN and SVGIG (reference sequence). The CDR3 reads CAWKGDPNTEAFF. In nucleotides, the CDR3 is TGTGCCTGGAAGGGAGATCCGAACACTGAAGCTTTCTTT.

The chain combines TRBV19 with TRBJ2-1, with 7 bases matching TRBD1. This CDR3 has 15 amino acids. Per the germline V gene, CDR1 is LNHDA and CDR2 is SQIVND (reference sequence). V lost 10 bases, J lost 5 bases, and 14 bases stayed unmatched. CDR3 region: CATRPGTALNNEQFF. For the CDR3, the DNA is TGTGCCACCCGGCCTGGGACAGCCTTAAACAATGAGCAGTTCTTC.

This clonotype was counted at least ten times. This chain connects TRBV3-1 to TRBJ1-2; D unresolved. The V end lost 1 base, the J end lost 3 bases, and 12 bases lay between the germline ends. CDR1 is LGHDT and CDR2 is YNNKEL in the germline V gene (reference sequence). This CDR3 is 15 amino acids long. The CDR3 coding sequence is TGTGCCAGCAGCCAAGGGGCCCGGCAGCACTATGGCTACACCTTC. Translating it yields CASSQGARQHYGYTF.

This clonotype was seen repeatedly, ten times or more. This chain links TRBV7-2 with TRBJ2-1; 9 bases line up with TRBD1. The CDR3 extends over 13 amino acids. Germline CDR1 is SGHTA and CDR2 is FQGNSA. Trimming removed 5 bases from V and 9 bases from J; junction bases left unmatched: 5. CDR3 sequence reads: CASSRTGGAEQFF. The CDR3, as DNA: TGTGCCAGCAGCAGAACAGGGGGCGCTGAGCAGTTCTTC. The complete variable domain, with remaining parts taken from reference TRBV7-2 and TRBJ2-1, reads GAGVSQSPSNKVTEKGKDVELRCDPISGHTALYWYRQSLGQGLEFLIYFQGNSAPDKSGLPSDRFSAERTGGSVSTLTIQRTQQEDSAVYLCASSRTGGAEQFFGPGTRLTVL.

This clonotype was detected ten times or more. J is TRBJ2-1 and V is TRBV6-1; D is uncertain. This CDR3 spans 16 amino acids. Germline V CDR1 and CDR2: MNHNS, SASEGT. V shed 7 bases and J shed 9 bases, with 25 bases lying between them. The CDR3 here is CASTPTATGRVGEQFF. As DNA, the CDR3 is TGTGCCAGCACCCCAACCGCGACTGGTAGGGTAGGTGAGCAGTTCTTC.

The chain has TRBV6-1 and TRBJ2-1; 12 nucleotides line up with TRBD2. CDR3 length equals 18 residues. Per the germline V gene, CDR1 is MNHNS and CDR2 is SASEGT. Trimming at V came to 6 bases and at J to 4 bases, leaving 13 bases not matched to a gene. The CDR3 bases are TGTGCCAGCAGGGGACACCTGGGACTAGCGGGTATTTACAATGAGCAGTTCTTC. Protein sequence: CASRGHLGLAGIYNEQFF.

Only a few counts were recorded for this clonotype. The chain carries TRBV25-1 and TRBJ2-2, with D maybe TRBD2 (5 bases). Germline CDR1 is MGHDK and CDR2 is SYGVNS. This CDR3 is built from 15 residues. The ends were cut back, 6 bases at V and 6 bases at J, with 17 bases in the middle. The CDR3 spells CASSRHAGFSGELFF. CDR3 bases: TGTGCCAGCAGCAGGCATGCGGGTTTCTCCGGGGAGCTGTTTTTT.

This clonotype has ten or more counts. V and J are TRBV12-3 or TRBV12-4 and TRBJ1-5; TRBD1 aligns across 7 bases. Trimming took 6 bases from V and 7 from J; bases not matched to a gene: 12. The CDR3 totals 15 residues. CDR3 sequence: CASSAHTGAGQPQHF. CDR3 bases: TGTGCCAGCAGCGCCCACACAGGGGCCGGACAGCCCCAGCATTTT.

This clonotype was counted only a few times. DNA for the CDR3: TGTGCCAGCAGCTACACCGGGCTAAACACTGAAGCTTTCTTT. Protein sequence: CASSYTGLNTEAFF. V is TRBV5-4 and J is TRBJ1-1; D uncertain. Per germline, CDR1 SGHNT and CDR2 YYREEE (reference sequence). The CDR3 loop spans 14 amino acids. The ends were cut back, 3 bases at V and 2 bases at J, with 11 bases in the middle.

On this clonotype itself: A much bigger clone sits one base away, suggesting this may be a read error. This sequence joins TRBV12-3 or TRBV12-4 and TRBJ2-7; the match to TRBD2 covers 8 bases. This CDR3 is built from 15 residues. CDR3 DNA sequence: TGTGCCAGCAGACCCGGGGCGGGAGGACCCTACGGGCAGTACTTC. The encoded protein is CASRPGAGGPYGQYF.

This clonotype was detected a few times. CDR3: CATSDPGQGPAGYTF. The CDR3 coding sequence is TGTGCCACCAGTGATCCGGGACAGGGTCCGGCTGGCTACACCTTC. The chain has TRBV24-1 and TRBJ1-2; 9 bases line up with TRBD1. The length of the CDR3 is 15 residues. Germline V lookup: CDR1 KGHDR, CDR2 SFDVKD. The V gene end was trimmed by 3 bases and the J gene end by 7 bases; junction bases not matched to a gene: 8.

This chain links TRBV7-8 with TRBJ1-5; the D gene is possibly TRBD1 (5 bases). This CDR3 spans 13 amino acids. Germline CDR1 and CDR2: SGHVS and FQNEAQ. Deletions cut 6 bases from V and 6 bases from J, with 12 bases between. CDR3 DNA: TGTGCCAGCAGACAGGTGCTTGGTCAGCCCCAGCATTTT. Residues: CASRQVLGQPQHF.

This clonotype was seen repeatedly, ten times or more. The V gene is TRBV27, the J gene TRBJ2-7, with a possible D match to TRBD1 (6 bases). V was cut by 3 bases and J by 3 bases, with 15 bases left in between. CDR3 length equals 15 residues. Germline values: CDR1 MNHEY, CDR2 SMNVEV (reference sequence). In DNA, the CDR3 is TGTGCCAGCAGTTTTTCCCCGGGACAACGCTACGAGCAGTACTTC. Translating it yields CASSFSPGQRYEQYF.

This clonotype showed up many times. A read error may produce the germline difference seen at one junction end. The rearrangement joins TRBV7-2 to TRBJ2-1; no definite D call. The germline gives CDR1 SGHTA, CDR2 FQGNSA. The CDR3 is 12 amino acids. The CDR3 spells CASSLGTNAQFF. CDR3 coding DNA: TGTGCCAGCAGCTTAGGAACCAATGCGCAGTTCTTC.

The V and J genes are TRBV7-9 and TRBJ2-6; D uncertain. V shed 3 bases and J shed 3 bases, with 9 bases lying between them. Germline V CDR1 and CDR2: SEHNR, FQNEAQ (reference sequence). The CDR3 loop spans 15 amino acids. In DNA, the CDR3 is TGTGCCAGCAGCTTCGGCACGGGTGGGGCCAACGTCCTGACTTTC. Translating gives CASSFGTGGANVLTF.

This clonotype has a count of ten or more. The CDR3 DNA reads TGCGCCAGCAGCTTGACGGGACTAGACACAGATACGCAGTATTTT. This sequence encodes CASSLTGLDTDTQYF. The chain has TRBV5-1 and TRBJ2-3, with 8 bases identical to TRBD2. The ends lost 1 base at V and 2 bases at J; junction bases unmatched: 3. The V gene's germline CDR1 is SGHRS and CDR2 YFSETQ. This CDR3 contains 15 residues.